This is a list of T cell receptor beta chains from one sample in a study of cytomegalovirus exposure and HLA in healthy donors. Clones were read by immunoSEQ multiplex PCR, and TCRdb kept only the in-frame ones, dropping some. Here the sample spans about 160,000 clones, 80% being singletons. The sample was PBMCs. The receptor set was obtained from a woman aged 45-60 years in good health and CMV-seronegative. Each CDR3 is given with its conserved first and last residue. Each record gives: D gene, V gene, clone size, J gene, CDR3 protein, CDR3 DNA. The D gene is left open where the match is weak. Clone size is given for some rows only: seen once, a few or many times, or a class if the clone is expanded.

TRBD1	TRBV15	.	TRBJ2-4	CATSRDGQGDIQYF	TGTGCCACCAGCAGAGATGGCCAGGGGGACATTCAGTACTTC
.	TRBV11-3	.	TRBJ2-5	CASSSGATEETQYF	TGTGCCAGCAGTTCTGGGGCGACAGAAGAGACCCAGTACTTC
TRBD2	TRBV5-4	.	TRBJ2-7	CASRRGGREAYEQYF	TGTGCCAGCAGAAGGGGCGGGAGGGAGGCCTACGAGCAGTACTTC
.	TRBV7-3	.	TRBJ1-1	CASSLLSEGEAFF	TGTGCCAGCAGCTTATTGTCGGAGGGTGAAGCTTTCTTT
.	TRBV11-2	.	TRBJ2-7	CASSLARASYEQYF	TGTGCCAGCAGCTTAGCCAGGGCCTCCTACGAGCAGTACTTC
TRBD1	TRBV25-1	.	TRBJ2-7	CASSESGGRAYEQYF	TGTGCCAGCAGTGAATCAGGGGGTAGGGCTTACGAGCAGTACTTC
TRBD1	TRBV7-9	.	TRBJ1-2	CASSSADRGLRYGYTF	TGTGCCAGCAGCTCAGCTGACAGGGGTTTACGCTATGGCTACACCTTC
.	TRBV4-3	.	TRBJ1-4	CASSQVGGANEKLFF	TGCGCCAGCAGCCAAGTCGGGGGGGCTAATGAAAAACTGTTTTTT
TRBD1	TRBV7-9	.	TRBJ2-7	CASSLGGTGTYEQYF	TGTGCCAGCAGCTTAGGTGGGACAGGGACCTACGAGCAGTACTTC
.	TRBV9	.	TRBJ2-7	CASSVGRGSYEQYF	TGTGCCAGCAGCGTAGGAAGGGGATCCTACGAGCAGTACTTC
.	TRBV5-1	.	TRBJ2-7	CASSLEVGGLDYEQYF	TGCGCCAGCAGCTTGGAAGTAGGGGGTCTAGACTACGAGCAGTACTTC
.	TRBV6-5	.	TRBJ1-2	CASSYDQGSSYGYTF	TGTGCCAGCAGTTACGATCAGGGGTCGAGCTATGGCTACACCTTC
.	TRBV28	.	TRBJ1-5	CASSDSLNQPQHF	TGTGCCAGCAGTGACAGCCTCAATCAGCCCCAGCATTTT
.	TRBV4-3	.	TRBJ2-3	CASSQDGGLAQYF	TGCGCCAGCAGCCAAGACGGGGGATTAGCGCAGTATTTT
.	TRBV19	.	TRBJ1-1	CASSGQTGLEAFF	TGTGCCAGTAGTGGACAGACCGGACTTGAAGCTTTCTTT
TRBD1	TRBV10-2	.	TRBJ1-1	CASMFQGGTEAFF	TGCGCCAGCATGTTCCAGGGGGGCACTGAAGCTTTCTTT
.	TRBV7-9	.	TRBJ2-7	CASSLLVGGAVYEQYF	TGTGCCAGCAGCTTATTGGTTGGGGGGGCTGTCTACGAGCAGTACTTC
.	TRBV11-3	once	TRBJ2-1	CASSLALSPRSYNEQFF	TGTGCCAGCAGCTTAGCCCTTAGCCCCCGCTCCTACAATGAGCAGTTCTTC
.	TRBV9	.	TRBJ2-1	CASSVDQAFVAKFF	TGTGCCAGCAGCGTAGATCAAGCTTTCGTTGCTAAGTTCTTC